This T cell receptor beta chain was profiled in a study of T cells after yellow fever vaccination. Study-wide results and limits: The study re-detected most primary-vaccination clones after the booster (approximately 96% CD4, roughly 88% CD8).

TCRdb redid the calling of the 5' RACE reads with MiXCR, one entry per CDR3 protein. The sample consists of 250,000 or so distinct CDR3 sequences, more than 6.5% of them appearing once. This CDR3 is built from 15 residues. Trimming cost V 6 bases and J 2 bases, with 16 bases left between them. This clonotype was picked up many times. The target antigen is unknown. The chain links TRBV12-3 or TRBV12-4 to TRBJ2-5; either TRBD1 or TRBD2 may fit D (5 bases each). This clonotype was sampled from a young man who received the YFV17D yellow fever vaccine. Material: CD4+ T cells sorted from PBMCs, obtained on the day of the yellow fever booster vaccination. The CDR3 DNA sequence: TGTGCCAGCAGCAACCCTCGAGGGGTACAAGAGACCCAGTACTTC. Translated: CASSNPRGVQETQYF.